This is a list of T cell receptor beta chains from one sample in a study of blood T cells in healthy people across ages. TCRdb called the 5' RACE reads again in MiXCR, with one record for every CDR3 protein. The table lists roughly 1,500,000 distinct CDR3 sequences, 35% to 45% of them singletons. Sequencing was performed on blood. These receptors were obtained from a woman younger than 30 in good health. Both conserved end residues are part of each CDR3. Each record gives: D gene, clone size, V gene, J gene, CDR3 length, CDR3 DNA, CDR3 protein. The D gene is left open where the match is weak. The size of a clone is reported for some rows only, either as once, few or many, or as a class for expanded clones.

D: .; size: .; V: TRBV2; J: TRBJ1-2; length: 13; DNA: TGTGCCAGCAGTGAACAGGCCCCTTATGGCTACACCTTC; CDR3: CASSEQAPYGYTF
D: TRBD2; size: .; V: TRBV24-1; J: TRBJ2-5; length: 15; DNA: TGTGCCACCAGTGAGGCGGGAGGTGGTGCGGAGACCCAGTACTTC; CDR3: CATSEAGGGAETQYF
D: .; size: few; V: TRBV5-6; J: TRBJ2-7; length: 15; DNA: TGTGCCAGCAGCTTGGTGAGCTCCCATTCCTACGAGCAGTACTTC; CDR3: CASSLVSSHSYEQYF
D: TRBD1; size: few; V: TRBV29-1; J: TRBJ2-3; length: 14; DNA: TGCAGCATACGCCCTGGGACAGGGGTTGATACGCAGTATTTT; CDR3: CSIRPGTGVDTQYF
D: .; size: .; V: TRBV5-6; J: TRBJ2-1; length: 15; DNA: TGTGCCAGCAGCTTGATCCATTCACTTATCGATGAGCAGTTCTTC; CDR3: CASSLIHSLIDEQFF
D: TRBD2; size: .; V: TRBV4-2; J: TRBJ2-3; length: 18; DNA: TGTGCCAGCAGCCAAGGACAGGCTAGCGGGTCTGCCACAGATACGCAGTATTTT; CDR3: CASSQGQASGSATDTQYF
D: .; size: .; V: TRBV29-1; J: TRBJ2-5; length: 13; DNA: TGCAGCGTTGAAGACGGATTAGGTGGGACCCAGTACTTC; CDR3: CSVEDGLGGTQYF
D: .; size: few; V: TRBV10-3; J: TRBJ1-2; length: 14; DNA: TGTGCCATCAGTGTGGGGGCCAGGGACTATGGCTACACCTTC; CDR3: CAISVGARDYGYTF
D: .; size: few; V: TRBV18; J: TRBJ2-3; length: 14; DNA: TGTGCCAGCTCACCATGGCAGCCCACAGATACGCAGTATTTT; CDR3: CASSPWQPTDTQYF
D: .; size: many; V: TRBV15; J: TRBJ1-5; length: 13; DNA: TGTGCCACCAGCAGAGTAAAAGAGGGGCCCCAGCATTTT; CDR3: CATSRVKEGPQHF
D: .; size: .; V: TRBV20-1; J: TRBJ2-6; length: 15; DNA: TGCAGTGCTAGGGGGTCAGGTTCCGGGGCCAACGTCCTGACTTTC; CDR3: CSARGSGSGANVLTF
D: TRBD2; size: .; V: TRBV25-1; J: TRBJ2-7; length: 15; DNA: TGTGCCAGCTCAATGCTGGCGGGAGGTTCTGACGAGCAGTACTTC; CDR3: CASSMLAGGSDEQYF
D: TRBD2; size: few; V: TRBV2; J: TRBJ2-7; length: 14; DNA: TGTGCCAGCAGTCAGCGGGAGGGCCACTACGAGCAGTACTTC; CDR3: CASSQREGHYEQYF
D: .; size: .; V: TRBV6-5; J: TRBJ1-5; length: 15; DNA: TGTGCCAGCAGTTACGCAGGGCATGGCAATCAGCCCCAGCATTTT; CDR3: CASSYAGHGNQPQHF
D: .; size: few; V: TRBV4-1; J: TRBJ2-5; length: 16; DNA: TGCGCCAGCAGCCAAGCCCCTTTGGGCCTAGGGGAGACCCAGTACTTC; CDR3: CASSQAPLGLGETQYF
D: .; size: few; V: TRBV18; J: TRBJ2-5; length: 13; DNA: TGTGCCAGCTCACCACTCCCCCGAGAGACCCAGTACTTC; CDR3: CASSPLPRETQYF
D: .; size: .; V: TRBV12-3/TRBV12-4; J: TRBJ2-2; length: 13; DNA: TGTGCCAGCAGTTTAAGCGTCGGCGGGGAGCTGTTTTTT; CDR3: CASSLSVGGELFF
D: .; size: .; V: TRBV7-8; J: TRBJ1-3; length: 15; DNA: TGTGCCAGCAGCTTAGATGACAGCTCTGGAAACACCATATATTTT; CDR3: CASSLDDSSGNTIYF
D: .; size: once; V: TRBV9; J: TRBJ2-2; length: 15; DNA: TGTGCCAGCAGCGTAGGACGTACGAACACCGGGGAGCTGTTTTTT; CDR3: CASSVGRTNTGELFF
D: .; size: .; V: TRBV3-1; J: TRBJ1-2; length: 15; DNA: TGTGCCAGCAGCCAAGATCCCGCGGTACTCTATGGCTACACCTTC; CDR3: CASSQDPAVLYGYTF
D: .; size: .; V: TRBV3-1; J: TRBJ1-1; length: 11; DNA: TGTGCCAGCAGCCAAACATCTGAAGCTTTCTTT; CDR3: CASSQTSEAFF
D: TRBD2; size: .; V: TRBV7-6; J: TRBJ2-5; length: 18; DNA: TGTGCCAGCAGCGTTCTGTCAGAGACTAGCGGGAGAAGTGAGACCCAGTACTTC; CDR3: CASSVLSETSGRSETQYF
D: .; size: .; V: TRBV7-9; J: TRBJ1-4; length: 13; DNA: TGTGCCAGCAGCTGGACCGGGGAGGAAAAACTGTTTTTT; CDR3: CASSWTGEEKLFF
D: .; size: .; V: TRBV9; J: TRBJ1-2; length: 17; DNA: TGTGCCAGCAGCGAATTGGAGAGGCAGCCGACTAACTATGGCTACACCTTC; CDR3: CASSELERQPTNYGYTF
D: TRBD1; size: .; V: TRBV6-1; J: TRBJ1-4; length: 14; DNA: TGTGCCAGCAACGACAGGGGGCGAGGGGAAAAACTGTTTTTT; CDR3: CASNDRGRGEKLFF
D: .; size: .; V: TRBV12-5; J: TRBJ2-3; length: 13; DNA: TGTGCTAGTGGTCCCCGGAGCCCAGATACGCAGTATTTT; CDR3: CASGPRSPDTQYF
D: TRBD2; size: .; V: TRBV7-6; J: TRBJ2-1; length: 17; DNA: TGTGCCAGCAGCCCCCACCTTAGCGGGGGGGCTCTCAATGAGCAGTTCTTC; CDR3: CASSPHLSGGALNEQFF
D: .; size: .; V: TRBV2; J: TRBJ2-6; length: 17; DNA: TGTGCCAGCAGTCGGGACCGAGGGATGCCTGGGGCCAACGTCCTGACTTTC; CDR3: CASSRDRGMPGANVLTF
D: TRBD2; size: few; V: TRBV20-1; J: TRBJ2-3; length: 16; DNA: TGCAGTGCTAGCACCACGACTAGCGGAGTCACAGATACGCAGTATTTT; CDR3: CSASTTTSGVTDTQYF
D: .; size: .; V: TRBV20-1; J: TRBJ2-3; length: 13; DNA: TGCAGTGCTAGCCGGGACACCACAGATACGCAGTATTTT; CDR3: CSASRDTTDTQYF
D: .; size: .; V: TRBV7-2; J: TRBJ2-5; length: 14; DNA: TGTGCCAGCAGCTTAGCGCGGGACTCACGCTCGTCGTACTTC; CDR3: CASSLARDSRSSYF
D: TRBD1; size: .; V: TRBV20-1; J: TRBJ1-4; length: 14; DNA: TGCAGTGCGACCCGCGCAGGGGGAAATGAAAAACTGTTTTTT; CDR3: CSATRAGGNEKLFF